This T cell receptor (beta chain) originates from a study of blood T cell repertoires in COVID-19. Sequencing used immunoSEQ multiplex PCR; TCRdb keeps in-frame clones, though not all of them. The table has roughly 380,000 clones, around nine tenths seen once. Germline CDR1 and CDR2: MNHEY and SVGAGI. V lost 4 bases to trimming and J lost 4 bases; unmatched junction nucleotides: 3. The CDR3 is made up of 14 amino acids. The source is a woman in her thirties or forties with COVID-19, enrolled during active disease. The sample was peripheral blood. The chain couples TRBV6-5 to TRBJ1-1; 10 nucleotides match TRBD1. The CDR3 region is CASSLDRGGTEAFF. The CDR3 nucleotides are TGTGCCAGCAGTTTGGACAGGGGGGGCACTGAAGCTTTCTTT.